The sequence of this TCR beta chain was determined in a study of radiation and T cells in renal cell carcinoma (dated by TCRdb to the early 2020s). Regarding the study in general: The samples were drawn from a clinical trial, where primary renal cell carcinomas were treated with 15 Gy of stereotactic body radiation therapy and then removed by nephrectomy 4 weeks afterward. In total, about 50 samples underwent TCR beta sequencing: around 25 tumors plus 27 peripheral blood samples. In the approximately 58 samples combined, around 3.9 million unique CDR3 nucleotide sequences were found, encoding 2,658,974 unique CDR3 amino acid sequences. What the work shows at the level of the full study, not this receptor alone: In blood, the top tumor clonotypes increased between baseline and 2 weeks post-radiation and then shrank by 4 weeks, which suggests that tumor-resident clones expanded only transiently. Because pretreatment tumor biopsies were not available, the study could not determine whether clonotypes were already present within the tumor at baseline. The single-armed trial design could not address effects of radiation dose or scheduling on the TCR repertoire. Changes in the blood repertoire were not tracked past 4 weeks after treatment.

The intended sense of this specimen's time point label: baseline pretreatment blood. The meaning of the sample's treatment or condition label: 15 Gy SBRT to primary tumor, nephrectomy 4 weeks later. To track tumor-enriched clonotypes, serial peripheral blood was sampled from radiation-treated patients at baseline and at 2 weeks and 4 weeks after SBRT. Every patient's renal cell carcinoma showed clear cell pathology. Genomic DNA for TCR sequencing was prepared using the QIAamp DNA Blood Mini Kit (Qiagen). Only samples passing all quality control checks were included in the analyses. About this clone: It lacks a known antigen. Qualities for individual bases were not recorded, and no much larger clone is one base off.

Taken from cysteine to phenylalanine, the CDR3 has 14 residues. Solely the CDR3 DNA is kept, with 42 bases framed from the first base. From a lookup of the germline V gene, CDR1 and CDR2 are SGHTA and FQGNSA. V sheds 6 bases and J sheds 0 bases, leaving 10 bases between their ends. The immunoSEQ kit was used, according to the manufacturer's recommendations, to generate TCR beta libraries from genomic DNA. To prepare the libraries, a first multiplex PCR with proprietary primers was run, followed by a second PCR that added unique barcodes, and a bead cleanup was done after each round. A kit-provided positive control reaction and a negative control reaction were included in every sample batch. The final libraries were assessed on an Agilent 4200 TapeStation D1000 ScreenTape, pooled by volume, and quantified by qPCR. Sequencing was performed on an Illumina NextSeq500 using a MidOutput 150-cycle cartridge, with 156 Read1 cycles, 15 Index1 cycles, and the kit custom primers. The pooled library was loaded at approximately 0.98 pM with around 20% PhiX control spiked in. As for how the authors treated the data: Vendor-processed data were analyzed in R, and a clonotype was defined as all T cells sharing the same CDR3 nucleotide sequence. For clone abundance analyses, frequencies were normalized to the 10,000 most abundant clones per sample. Public T cell clones, averaging fewer than five per sample, were removed before analysis. Tumor-enriched and baseline blood-enriched clonotypes were defined by at least a 32-fold difference in abundance between compartments. Clonotypes expanded or contracted between blood time points were identified with a beta-binomial differential abundance model. Tumor-blood repertoire similarity was measured with the Baroni-Urbani and Buser coefficient, and groups were compared using two-tailed Wilcoxon tests in R. TCRdb limited this immuneACCESS table to in-frame rearrangements with V and J called. A share of clones is missing; checked studies link under half to unresolved V genes, and the rest is unexplained. The D gene and trimming were derived from the DNA, and the V and J assignments and clone size from that table. The sample contains 130,000 to 150,000 clones, approximately 90% of them found a single time. 3.5% to 5% of the sample lies in the top ten.

The source of this sequence is a woman in her 70s with renal cell carcinoma. This chain joins TRBV7-2 to TRBJ2-3; the best D guess is TRBD2, with 6 bases matching. The specimen comprised blood, sampled from a patient whose treatment included radiotherapy and nephrectomy. The CDR3 protein is CASRLLASTDTQYF. The DNA sequence is given as TGTGCCAGCAGGCTGCTAGCGAGCACAGATACGCAGTATTTT.